The rows below give T cell receptor beta chains drawn from one sample of a study of T-cell reconstitution after alpha-beta-depleted transplantation in children. TCRdb re-analysed the PCR reads in MiXCR, keeping a single row per CDR3 protein. The sample has approximately 350,000 distinct CDR3 sequences; about a sixth are singletons. The sample in question was PBMCs, mostly from graft donor cells, obtained 360 days after TCRalphabeta/CD19-depleted stem cell transplant. These receptor sequences come from a male patient under 10 years old who had a stem cell transplant for acute lymphoblastic leukemia, so the T cells may come from the graft donor. The CDR3 runs from the conserved cysteine through the conserved F or W. The D gene is left open where the match is weak. Only part of the rows carry a size: once, few, many, or a class if the clone is expanded.

size: NA
V: TRBV4-1
J: TRBJ1-4
D: NA
DNA: TGCGCCAGCAGCCAAGATCGTGGGGGGGCTACTAATGAAAAACTGTTTTTT
CDR3: CASSQDRGGATNEKLFF

size: many
V: TRBV5-1
J: TRBJ1-1
D: NA
DNA: TGCGCCAGCAGCTTGGACCCTCAGGTGAACACTGAAGCTTTCTTT
CDR3: CASSLDPQVNTEAFF

size: NA
V: TRBV19
J: TRBJ1-5
D: NA
DNA: TGTGCCAGTAGTAGGCGGACGGGGGGCAATCAGCCCCAGCATTTT
CDR3: CASSRRTGGNQPQHF

size: many
V: TRBV6-2/TRBV6-3
J: TRBJ2-4
D: NA
DNA: TGTGCCAGCGGTGAGGTGATACTAGCCAAAAACATTCAGTACTTC
CDR3: CASGEVILAKNIQYF

size: NA
V: TRBV6-2/TRBV6-3
J: TRBJ2-7
D: TRBD2
DNA: TGTGCCAGCAGAGAGTGGGAGGGGCCTGGGAAGGATGGCGAGCAGTACTTC
CDR3: CASREWEGPGKDGEQYF

size: NA
V: TRBV3-1
J: TRBJ2-3
D: TRBD1
DNA: TGTGCCAGCAGCCAAGACCAGGACAGGGTTAGCACAGATACGCAGTATTTT
CDR3: CASSQDQDRVSTDTQYF

size: NA
V: TRBV9
J: TRBJ2-3
D: TRBD2
DNA: TGTGCCAGCAGCGTAGATCTCGGACTAGCGGGAAAGGGAGATACGCAGTATTTT
CDR3: CASSVDLGLAGKGDTQYF

size: NA
V: TRBV20-1
J: TRBJ2-3
D: TRBD2
DNA: TGCAGTGCTAGACCCAGCGGGAGGGGCACAGATACGCAGTATTTT
CDR3: CSARPSGRGTDTQYF

size: NA
V: TRBV3-1
J: TRBJ2-1
D: NA
DNA: TGTGCCAGCAGCCAAGATGCTAGCCTCCAGTTCTTC
CDR3: CASSQDASLQFF

size: many
V: TRBV7-9
J: TRBJ1-2
D: NA
DNA: TGTGCCAGCAGCCACACACCCTATGGCTACACCTTC
CDR3: CASSHTPYGYTF

size: NA
V: TRBV20-1
J: TRBJ2-5
D: NA
DNA: TGCAGTGCTAGAGGCCTATTTGGGGCTTCCGAGACCCAGTACTTC
CDR3: CSARGLFGASETQYF

size: few
V: TRBV20-1
J: TRBJ1-5
D: NA
DNA: TGCAGTGCTAGGACAGCCACTTATAGCAATCAGCCCCAGCATTTT
CDR3: CSARTATYSNQPQHF

size: NA
V: TRBV4-3
J: TRBJ2-7
D: NA
DNA: TGCGCCAGCAGCCAAACAGTCGGGTACGAGCAGTACTTC
CDR3: CASSQTVGYEQYF